These 30 T cell receptor beta chains were sequenced from one sample in a study of CD8+CD57+ T cells in acquired aplastic anemia. By flow cytometry, patients selected for sequencing had shown an expansion of CD8+CD57+ cells. TCR beta VDJ and CDR3 were profiled, and genomic DNA was the template. TCRdb recomputed calls from the reads with MiXCR, one row per CDR3 protein. Among under 200,000 distinct CDR3 sequences, under 55% were seen once, and the ten largest hold about 2.8%. The sequencing input was sorted CD4+, CD8+, or CD8+CD57+ T cells (not recorded which) from PBMCs. These receptors were obtained from a human donor with aplastic anemia.

This clonotype came up many times. The chain has TRBV5-1 and TRBJ2-1; 7 bases map to TRBD2. Unmatched junction bases numbered 3, after V lost 0 bases and J lost 3 bases. The V gene's germline CDR1 is SGHRS and CDR2 YFSETQ. This CDR3 spans 15 amino acids. This chain's CDR3 is CASSLGGSVYNEQFF. The CDR3, as DNA: TGCGCCAGCAGCTTGGGCGGGAGCGTCTACAATGAGCAGTTCTTC.

V gene TRBV29-1 combines with J gene TRBJ2-1, with 10 nucleotides matching TRBD2. The CDR3 has 13 residues. V dropped 5 bases and J dropped 7; count of bases not matched to a gene: 5. The germline CDR1 and CDR2 sequences are SQVTM and ANQGSEA. CDR3 nucleotide sequence: TGCAGCGTTCCTAGCGGGGGCCCTAATGAGCAGTTCTTC. This gives the protein CSVPSGGPNEQFF.

The chain combines TRBV7-3 with TRBJ2-3, with D maybe TRBD1 (5 bases). V was cut by 4 bases and J by 1 base, with 12 bases left in between. Germline V gene sequence: CDR1 SGHTA, CDR2 FQGTGA. The CDR3 loop spans 15 amino acids. The CDR3 bases are TGTGCCAGCAGCTGGGGCAGCCGACGCACAGATACGCAGTATTTT. It encodes CASSWGSRRTDTQYF.

The V and J genes are TRBV11-2 and TRBJ2-5, with D unclear. CDR3 length: 13 residues. The V end was cut by 0 bases, the J end by 7 bases, with 9 bases between. Germline loops: CDR1 SGHAT, CDR2 FQNNGV. CDR3 loop: CASSLESKGTQYF. In DNA form, the CDR3 reads TGTGCCAGCAGCTTAGAGTCCAAGGGGACCCAGTACTTC.

Many counts were recorded for this clonotype. The chain uses TRBV24-1 and TRBJ1-3; no firm D call. The CDR3 is 13 amino acids. Germline CDR1 and CDR2: KGHDR and SFDVKD. The V and J ends lost 3 bases and 2 bases respectively, with 4 bases between them. The CDR3 region has the DNA TGTGCCACCAGTGATGGCCCTGGAAACACCATATATTTT. It is translated as CATSDGPGNTIYF.

This chain connects TRBV12-3 or TRBV12-4 to TRBJ1-3; D is uncertain. This CDR3 spans 17 amino acids. With 8 bases removed from V and 0 bases from J, the gap between germline ends came to 20 bases. CDR3: CASGVAVPKSSGNTIYF. In DNA form, the CDR3 reads TGTGCCAGCGGTGTGGCAGTCCCTAAAAGCTCTGGAAACACCATATATTTT.

This chain uses TRBV6-1 with TRBJ1-1; 10 nucleotides line up with TRBD1. Trimming cost V 11 bases and J 5 bases; bases outside gene matches: 5. Germline-derived CDR1 and CDR2 are MNHNS and SASEGT. The CDR3 loop spans 12 amino acids. The CDR3 loop reads CADRGPGTEAFF. The CDR3 nucleotides are TGTGCCGACAGGGGGCCGGGAACTGAAGCTTTCTTT.

This clonotype was detected ten times or more. V is TRBV5-1 and J is TRBJ1-1, with D unclear. Germline CDR1 and CDR2: SGHRS and YFSETQ. Trimming removed 0 bases from V and 2 bases from J, with 11 bases in between. The CDR3 spans 15 residues. CDR3: CASSLAGRTNTEAFF. In DNA form, the CDR3 reads TGCGCCAGCAGCTTGGCCGGGAGAACAAACACTGAAGCTTTCTTT.

This clonotype has at least ten counts. The chain has TRBV12-3 or TRBV12-4 and TRBJ1-5, with D possibly matching TRBD1 (5 bases). The length of the CDR3 is 15 residues. Trimming shortened V by 6 bases and J by 5 bases, and 17 bases separated the two germline ends. CDR3 coding DNA: TGTGCCAGCAGCCTCCCGGGGGGTTTGGATCAGCCCCAGCATTTT. Protein product: CASSLPGGLDQPQHF.

The V call is TRBV9, the J call TRBJ2-3; D ambiguous. V was pared by 0 bases and J by 0 bases, with 11 bases between. Germline CDR1 reads SGDLS; CDR2 reads YYNGEE. CDR3 length: 16 residues. For the CDR3, the DNA is TGTGCCAGCAGCGTAGTTGGGGTTGGGAGCACAGATACGCAGTATTTT. Translating it yields CASSVVGVGSTDTQYF.

This clonotype was found many times. V usage is TRBV25-1 and J usage is TRBJ1-4, with D possibly TRBD1 on 6 matching bases. The CDR3 contains 14 residues. Trimming pared 6 bases from V and 5 bases from J, leaving 13 bases between. CDR1 is MGHDK and CDR2 is SYGVNS in the germline V gene. The CDR3 DNA sequence: TGTGCCAGCAGGGACAACGGACAGAATGAAAAACTGTTTTTT. Translating gives CASRDNGQNEKLFF.

This clonotype was counted at least ten times. J is TRBJ2-1 and V is TRBV7-3, with TRBD1 as a possible D gene (6 bases). CDR1 and CDR2 from the germline V gene are SGHTA and FQGTGA. The CDR3 is 15 amino acids. Trimming pared 3 bases from V and 5 bases from J, leaving 14 bases between. The CDR3 sequence is CASSFAGQPNNEQFF. The DNA for the CDR3 is TGTGCCAGCAGCTTTGCAGGACAGCCCAACAATGAGCAGTTCTTC.

The chain couples TRBV25-1 to TRBJ2-7; the D gene is possibly TRBD2 (6 bases). V was shortened by 8 bases and J by 2 bases, with 19 bases between the two germline ends. CDR3 length equals 15 residues. The germline CDR1 and CDR2 sequences are MGHDK and SYGVNS. In DNA form, the CDR3 reads TGTGCCAGCTCACTGATGGGCGGGGAGGCCTACGAGCAGTACTTC. The encoded protein is CASSLMGGEAYEQYF.

Comments on this clonotype: This sequence may be a read error, since a much larger clone differs from it by one base. The chain is built from TRBV10-3 and TRBJ2-7; 11 positions match TRBD1. Trimming cost V 5 bases and J 6 bases; bases outside gene matches: 12. The CDR3 is 16 amino acids. Per the germline V gene, CDR1 is ENHRY and CDR2 is SYGVKD. CDR3 DNA sequence: TGTGCCATCAGTTTGGACCGGGACAGGGGGGCTCGCGAGCAGTACTTC. Translated: CAISLDRDRGAREQYF.

This rearrangement joins TRBV2 to TRBJ2-1; D unresolved. V was shortened by 5 bases and J by 8 bases, with 16 bases between the two germline ends. There are 14 residues in the CDR3. Germline V lookup: CDR1 SNHLY, CDR2 FYNNEI. The CDR3 nucleotides read TGTGCCAGCAGTTTCTCCCAAGACTGGGATGAGCAGTTCTTC. It encodes CASSFSQDWDEQFF.

This clonotype was counted between two and nine times. The gene calls are TRBV3-1 and TRBJ1-1; D gene uncertain. The CDR3 is 14 residues long. The germline gives CDR1 LGHDT, CDR2 YNNKEL (reference sequence). The V and J ends lost 4 bases and 1 base respectively, with 10 bases between them. In DNA, the CDR3 is TGTGCCAGCAGCCTCAGAAGCGAGAACACTGAAGCTTTCTTT. Its protein product is CASSLRSENTEAFF.

V is TRBV20-1 and J is TRBJ2-7, with D perhaps TRBD2 (5 bases). Trimming removed 0 bases at V and 0 bases at J, with 12 bases between. CDR3 length: 15 amino acids. Germline assignment: CDR1 DFQATT and CDR2 SNEGSKA (reference sequence). CDR3 nucleotide sequence: TGCAGTGCTAGAGATCAGAGGGTACTCTCCTACGAGCAGTACTTC. This translates into CSARDQRVLSYEQYF.

This clonotype appeared many times. V is TRBV7-6 and J is TRBJ2-3; tentative D call: TRBD2 (5 bases). Trimming took off 6 bases at V and 1 base at J, with 11 bases between the two ends. The CDR3 covers 14 residues. In germline, CDR1 is SGHVS, CDR2 FNYEAQ. The CDR3 DNA follows: TGTGCCAGCAGTTCCCGGACTGGCACAGATACGCAGTATTTT. Protein sequence: CASSSRTGTDTQYF.

The V gene is TRBV7-2, the J gene TRBJ1-1, with D tentatively TRBD1 (5 bases). Trimming left V 5 bases short and J 3 bases short, with 13 bases between. The length of the CDR3 is 14 residues. Germline CDR1 and CDR2: SGHTA and FQGNSA. CDR3 residues: CASSRGGGYTEAFF. The DNA of the CDR3 is TGTGCCAGCAGCCGGGGGGGGGGTTACACTGAAGCTTTCTTT.

The chain recombines TRBV7-8 with TRBJ2-7, with a possible D match to TRBD1 (6 bases). The V end lost 3 bases, the J end lost 2 bases, and 17 bases lay between the germline ends. The CDR3 has 16 amino acids. The germline CDR1 and CDR2 sequences are SGHVS and FQNEAQ. Here the CDR3 DNA reads TGTGCCAGCAGCTTCACCCCTACAGGGATCCCCTACGAGCAGTACTTC. Amino acids: CASSFTPTGIPYEQYF.

The chain links TRBV4-3 to TRBJ1-2; D call uncertain. CDR1 and CDR2 from the germline V gene are LGHNA and YSLEER. V was clipped by 0 bases and J by 5 bases, with 7 bases between them. This CDR3 region has 13 residues. The CDR3 is CASSQEAEYGYTF. Written as DNA, the CDR3 is TGCGCCAGCAGCCAAGAAGCGGAATATGGCTACACCTTC.

This rearrangement joins TRBV6-5 to TRBJ1-1; D is possibly TRBD1 (6 bases). V was clipped by 2 bases and J by 0 bases, with 13 bases between them. This CDR3 is built from 16 residues. The germline V gene has CDR1 MNHEY and CDR2 SVGAGI. DNA of the CDR3: TGTGCCAGCAGTTACGGTCTACAGGGCCTGAACACTGAAGCTTTCTTT. Protein: CASSYGLQGLNTEAFF.

This sequence joins TRBV10-1 and TRBJ1-1; D call uncertain. Trimming left V 3 bases short and J 0 bases short, with 5 bases between. Germline V gene data show CDR1 as WNHNN and CDR2 as SYGVQD (reference sequence). The CDR3 runs 13 residues. The CDR3 is CASSDGMNTEAFF. CDR3 nucleotide sequence: TGCGCCAGCAGTGATGGAATGAACACTGAAGCTTTCTTT.

The J gene is TRBJ1-2, the V gene TRBV28; D is undetermined. The CDR3 length is 14 residues. The V end was cut by 1 base, the J end by 1 base, with 7 bases between. Germline CDR1 MDHEN, CDR2 SYDVKM. The CDR3 spells CASSLFQVNYGYTF. The CDR3 DNA reads as TGTGCCAGCAGTTTATTCCAGGTTAACTATGGCTACACCTTC.

This sequence joins TRBV7-2 and TRBJ2-5; D is uncertain. This CDR3 contains 13 residues. CDR1 is SGHTA and CDR2 is FQGNSA in the germline V gene. The V end lost 4 bases, the J end lost 2 bases, and 8 bases lay between the germline ends. Here the CDR3 DNA reads TGTGCCAGCAGCTCCATGCATCAAGAGACCCAGTACTTC. It yields the protein CASSSMHQETQYF.

In its sample, this clonotype was seen many times. The J gene is TRBJ2-5, the V gene TRBV9; 11 bases are a match to TRBD2. Looked up from germline, CDR1 is SGDLS and CDR2 is YYNGEE. This CDR3 has 15 residues. V gave up 0 bases and J gave up 4 bases; unmatched junction bases: 2. CDR3 DNA sequence: TGTGCCAGCAGCGTAGGACTAGCGGGACTAGAGACCCAGTACTTC. Amino acid sequence: CASSVGLAGLETQYF.

Concerning this clonotype: The junction differs from germline at one of its ends, possibly a read error. The chain combines TRBV20-1 with TRBJ1-4, with D perhaps TRBD1 (5 bases). CDR1 and CDR2 (germline): DFQATT, SNEGSKA (reference sequence). The CDR3 runs to 13 residues. CDR3 sequence (DNA): TGCAGTGCCAGAGAAGCGGGGCTCGAAAAACTGTTTTTT. Translating it yields CSAREAGLEKLFF.

This clonotype was counted only a few times. This chain joins TRBV30 and TRBJ1-3; 7 positions match TRBD1. V was clipped by 8 bases and J by 2 bases; unmatched bases: 3. Germline V CDR1 and CDR2: GTSNPN, SVGIG (reference sequence). This CDR3 has 12 amino acids. CDR3 nucleotides: TGTGCCGCCAGGGGGGCTGGAAACACCATATATTTT. This codes for CAARGAGNTIYF.

This clonotype turned up a few times. The chain carries TRBV25-1 and TRBJ2-2; no clear D. The CDR3 is made up of 14 amino acids. The ends were cut back, 7 bases at V and 2 bases at J, with 11 bases in the middle. Looked up from germline, CDR1 is MGHDK and CDR2 is SYGVNS. The CDR3 spells CASTPGANTGELFF. The CDR3 bases are TGTGCCAGCACCCCCGGCGCTAACACCGGGGAGCTGTTTTTT.

This clonotype was picked up one time. This chain joins TRBV5-5 and TRBJ2-7; 9 positions agree with TRBD1. Germline V CDR1 and CDR2: SGHKS, YYEKEE (reference sequence). J was trimmed by 2 bases and V by 7 bases; bases with no gene match: 4. There are 13 residues in the CDR3. The CDR3, as DNA: TGTGCCAGCGGGGACAGGGTAGCCTACGAGCAGTACTTC. It specifies CASGDRVAYEQYF.